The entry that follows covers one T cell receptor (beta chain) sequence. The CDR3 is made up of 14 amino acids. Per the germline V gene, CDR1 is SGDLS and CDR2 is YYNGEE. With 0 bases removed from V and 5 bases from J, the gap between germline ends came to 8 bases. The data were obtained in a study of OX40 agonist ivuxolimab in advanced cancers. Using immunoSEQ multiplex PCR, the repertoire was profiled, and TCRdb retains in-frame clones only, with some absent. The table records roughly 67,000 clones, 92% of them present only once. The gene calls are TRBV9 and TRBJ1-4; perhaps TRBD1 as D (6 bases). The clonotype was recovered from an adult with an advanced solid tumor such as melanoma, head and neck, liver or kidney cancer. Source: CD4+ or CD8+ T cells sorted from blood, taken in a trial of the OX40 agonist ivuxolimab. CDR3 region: CASSVAGANEKLFF. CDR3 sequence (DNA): TGTGCCAGCAGCGTAGCGGGGGCGAATGAAAAACTGTTTTTT. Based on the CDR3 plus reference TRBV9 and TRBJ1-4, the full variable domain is DSGVTQTPKHLITATGQRVTLRCSPRSGDLSVYWYQQSLDQGLQFLIQYYNGEERAKGNILERFSAQQFPDLHSELNLSSLELGDSALYFCASSVAGANEKLFFGSGTQLSVL.